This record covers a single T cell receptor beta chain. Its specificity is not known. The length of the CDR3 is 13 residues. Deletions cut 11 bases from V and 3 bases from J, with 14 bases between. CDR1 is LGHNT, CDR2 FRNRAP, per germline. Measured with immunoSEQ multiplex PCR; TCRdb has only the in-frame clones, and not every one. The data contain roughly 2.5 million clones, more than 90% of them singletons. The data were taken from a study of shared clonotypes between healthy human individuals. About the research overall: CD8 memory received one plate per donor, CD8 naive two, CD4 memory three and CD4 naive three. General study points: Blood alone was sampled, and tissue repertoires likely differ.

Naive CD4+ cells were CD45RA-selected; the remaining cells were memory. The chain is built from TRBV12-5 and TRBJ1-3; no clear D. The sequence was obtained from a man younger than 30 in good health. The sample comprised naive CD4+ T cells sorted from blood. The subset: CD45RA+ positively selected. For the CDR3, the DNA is TGTGCTGGTCTGCGGGAGGTTGGAAACACCATATATTTT. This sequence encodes CAGLREVGNTIYF. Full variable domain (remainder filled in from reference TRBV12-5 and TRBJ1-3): DARVTQTPRHKVTEMGQEVTMRCQPILGHNTVFWYRQTMMQGLELLAYFRNRAPLDDSGMPKDRFSAEMPDATLATLKIQPSEPRDSAVYFCAGLREVGNTIYFGEGSWLTVV.